These 7 T cell receptor beta chains were sequenced from one sample in a study of blood T cell repertoires in COVID-19. The data were produced by immunoSEQ multiplex PCR, yet TCRdb's version contains in-frame clones alone and is incomplete. The sample includes approximately 140,000 clones, approximately 90% of them seen just once. The source material was PBMCs or T cells enriched from blood (not recorded which). All receptors derive from a woman aged 40 to 49 who had been exposed to COVID-19.

This clone turned up a few times. The chain employs TRBV29-1 and TRBJ2-1; 14 nucleotides match TRBD2. There are 17 residues in the CDR3. Per the germline V gene, CDR1 is SQVTM and CDR2 is ANQGSEA. The ends lost 3 bases at V and 12 bases at J; junction bases unmatched: 16. The CDR3, as DNA: TGCAGCGTTGATGGGACTAGCGGGGGACCAACCGTCCAGCGGCAGTTCTTC. Its translation: CSVDGTSGGPTVQRQFF.

The chain joins TRBV28 to TRBJ1-5, with 8 bases identical to TRBD1. Germline CDR1 is MDHEN and CDR2 is SYDVKM. The CDR3 has 16 residues. With 3 bases clipped from V and 5 bases from J, the junction kept 9 bases outside the gene matches. CDR3 residues: CASSLSSGQVHQPQHF. The CDR3 nucleotides read TGTGCCAGCAGTTTGAGCTCGGGACAGGTGCATCAGCCCCAGCATTTT.

The chain carries TRBV2 and TRBJ1-1; TRBD1 matches at 11 bases. Looked up from germline, CDR1 is SNHLY and CDR2 is FYNNEI. J lost 0 bases, V lost 4 bases, and 4 bases had no gene match. The CDR3 loop spans 16 amino acids. The CDR3 sequence is CASSGGQGALNTEAFF. The DNA for the CDR3 is TGTGCCAGCAGTGGAGGACAGGGGGCGTTGAACACTGAAGCTTTCTTT.

This clone has a handful of counts. This chain connects TRBV12-3 or TRBV12-4 to TRBJ1-2; no clear D. The V end lost 3 bases, the J end lost 4 bases, and 9 bases lay between the germline ends. The CDR3 runs to 13 residues. CDR3 bases: TGTGCCAGCAGTTTGTACACAGCCTATGGCTACACCTTC. Its translation: CASSLYTAYGYTF.

The DNA of the CDR3 is TGTGCCAGCAGCTTGTTTTCTTCGGAGGCTAGACATGAAAAACTGTTTTTT. It encodes CASSLFSSEARHEKLFF. The chain uses TRBV5-4 and TRBJ1-4; no reliable D call. The CDR3 length is 17 residues. Trimming took off 1 base at V and 6 bases at J, with 19 bases between the two ends. The V gene's germline CDR1 is SGHNT and CDR2 YYREEE (reference sequence). Full variable domain (remainder filled in from reference TRBV5-4 and TRBJ1-4): ETGVTQSPTHLIKTRGQQVTLRCSSQSGHNTVSWYQQALGQGPQFIFQYYREEENGRGNFPPRFSGLQFPNYSSELNVNALELDDSALYLCASSLFSSEARHEKLFFGSGTQLSVL.

The V and J genes are TRBV4-1 and TRBJ1-6, with TRBD1 identical over 9 bases. The CDR3 spans 15 residues. Germline V gene data show CDR1 as MGHRA and CDR2 as YSYEKL. The V and J ends lost 6 bases and 8 bases, in that order; junction bases with no gene match: 8. The CDR3 region has the DNA TGCGCCAGCAGAGAGAACAGGGGGCGTGATTCACCCCTCCACTTT. The encoded protein is CASRENRGRDSPLHF.

This chain links TRBV21-1 with TRBJ2-3; the D call in the table, TRBD1, was not verified against the DNA. TRBV21-1 is a listed pseudogene. This CDR3 comprises 13 residues. The CDR3 reads CASSRRQTDTQYF. For the CDR3, the DNA is TGTGCCAGCAGCAGGAGACAGACAGATACGCAGTATTTT.